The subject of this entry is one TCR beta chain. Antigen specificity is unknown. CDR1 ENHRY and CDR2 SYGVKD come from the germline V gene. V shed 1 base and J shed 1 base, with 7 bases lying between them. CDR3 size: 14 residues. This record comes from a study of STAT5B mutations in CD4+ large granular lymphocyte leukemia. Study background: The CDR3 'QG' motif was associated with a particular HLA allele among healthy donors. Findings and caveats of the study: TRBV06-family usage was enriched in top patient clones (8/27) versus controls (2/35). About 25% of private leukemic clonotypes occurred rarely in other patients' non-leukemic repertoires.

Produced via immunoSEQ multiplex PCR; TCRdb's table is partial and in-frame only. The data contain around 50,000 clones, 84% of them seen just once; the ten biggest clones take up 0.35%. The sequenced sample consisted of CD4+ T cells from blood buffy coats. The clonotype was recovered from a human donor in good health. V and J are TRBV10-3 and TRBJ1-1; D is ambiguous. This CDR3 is CAISEFSGNTEAFF. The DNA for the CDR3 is TGTGCCATCAGTGAGTTTAGCGGGAACACTGAAGCTTTCTTT.